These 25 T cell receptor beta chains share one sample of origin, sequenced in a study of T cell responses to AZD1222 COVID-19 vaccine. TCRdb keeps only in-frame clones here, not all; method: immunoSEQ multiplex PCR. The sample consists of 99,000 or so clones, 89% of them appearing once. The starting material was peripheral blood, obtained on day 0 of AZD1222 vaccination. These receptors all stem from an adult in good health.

Here the CDR3 reads CATSRDGDRGANEKLFF. DNA for the CDR3: TGTGCCACCAGCAGAGATGGGGACAGGGGGGCTAATGAAAAACTGTTTTTT. V and J are TRBV15 and TRBJ1-4; 11 nucleotides line up with TRBD1. J was trimmed by 3 bases and V by 0 bases; bases with no gene match: 3. CDR1 and CDR2 from the germline V gene are LNHNV and YYDKDF (reference sequence). The CDR3 covers 17 residues.

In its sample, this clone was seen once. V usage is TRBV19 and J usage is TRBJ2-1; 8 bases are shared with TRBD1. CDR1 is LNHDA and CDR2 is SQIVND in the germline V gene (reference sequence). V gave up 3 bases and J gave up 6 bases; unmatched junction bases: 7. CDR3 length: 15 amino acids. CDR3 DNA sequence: TGTGCCAGTAGTATGGGGGGACAGGTCGTCAATGAGCAGTTCTTC. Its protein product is CASSMGGQVVNEQFF.

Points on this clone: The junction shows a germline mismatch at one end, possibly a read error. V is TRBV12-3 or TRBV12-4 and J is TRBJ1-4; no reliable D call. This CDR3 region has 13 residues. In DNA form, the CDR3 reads TGTGCCAGCAGTCTAGCAACTAATGAAAAACTGTTTTTT. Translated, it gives CASSLATNEKLFF.

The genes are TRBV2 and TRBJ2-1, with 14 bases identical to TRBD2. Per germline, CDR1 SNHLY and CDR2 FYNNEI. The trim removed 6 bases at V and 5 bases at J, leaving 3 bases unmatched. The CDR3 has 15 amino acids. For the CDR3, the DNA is TGTGCCAGCAGGGGGACTAGCGGGGGACACAATGAGCAGTTCTTC. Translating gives CASRGTSGGHNEQFF.

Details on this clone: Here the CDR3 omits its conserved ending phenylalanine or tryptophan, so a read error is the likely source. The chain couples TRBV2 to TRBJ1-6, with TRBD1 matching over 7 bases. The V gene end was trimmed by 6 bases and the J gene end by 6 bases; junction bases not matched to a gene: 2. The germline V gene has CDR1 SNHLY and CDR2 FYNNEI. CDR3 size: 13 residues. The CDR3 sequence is CASRWDSNSPLHL. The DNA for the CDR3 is TGTGCCAGCAGGTGGGACAGTAATTCACCCCTCCACCTT.

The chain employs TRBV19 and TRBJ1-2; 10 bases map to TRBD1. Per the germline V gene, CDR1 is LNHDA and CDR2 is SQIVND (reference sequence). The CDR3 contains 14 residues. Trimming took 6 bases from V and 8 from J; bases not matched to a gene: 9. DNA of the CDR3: TGTGCCAGTAGAACCGGGACAGGGGCTGTGGGCTACACCTTC. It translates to CASRTGTGAVGYTF.

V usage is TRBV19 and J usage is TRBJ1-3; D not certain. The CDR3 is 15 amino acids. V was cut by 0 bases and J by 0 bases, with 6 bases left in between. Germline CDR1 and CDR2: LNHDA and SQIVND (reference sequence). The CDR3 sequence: CASSIDRASGNTIYF. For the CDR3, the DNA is TGTGCCAGTAGTATAGATCGGGCCTCTGGAAACACCATATATTTT. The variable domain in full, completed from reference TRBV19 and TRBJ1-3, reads DGGITQSPKYLFRKEGQNVTLSCEQNLNHDAMYWYRQDPGQGLRLIYYSQIVNDFQKGDIAEGYSVSREKKESFPLTVTSAQKNPTAFYLCASSIDRASGNTIYFGEGSWLTVV.

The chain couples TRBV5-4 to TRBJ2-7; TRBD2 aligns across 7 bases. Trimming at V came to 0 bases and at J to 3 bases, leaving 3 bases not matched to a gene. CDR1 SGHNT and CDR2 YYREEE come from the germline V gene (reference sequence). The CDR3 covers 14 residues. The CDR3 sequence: CASSLGASGYEQYF. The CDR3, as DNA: TGTGCCAGCAGCTTGGGGGCTAGCGGCTACGAGCAGTACTTC.

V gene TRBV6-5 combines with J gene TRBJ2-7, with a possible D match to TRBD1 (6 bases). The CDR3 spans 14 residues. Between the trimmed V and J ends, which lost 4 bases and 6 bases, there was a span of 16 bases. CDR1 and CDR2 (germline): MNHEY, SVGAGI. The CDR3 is CASSFQGLRGEQYF. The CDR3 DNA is TGTGCCAGCAGTTTCCAGGGGTTAAGGGGCGAGCAGTACTTC.

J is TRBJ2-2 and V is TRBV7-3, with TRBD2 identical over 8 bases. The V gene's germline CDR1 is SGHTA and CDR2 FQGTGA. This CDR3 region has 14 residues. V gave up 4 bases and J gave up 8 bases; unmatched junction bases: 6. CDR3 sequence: CASSSGLVDGELFF. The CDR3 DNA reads TGTGCCAGCAGCTCGGGACTAGTGGATGGGGAGCTGTTTTTT.

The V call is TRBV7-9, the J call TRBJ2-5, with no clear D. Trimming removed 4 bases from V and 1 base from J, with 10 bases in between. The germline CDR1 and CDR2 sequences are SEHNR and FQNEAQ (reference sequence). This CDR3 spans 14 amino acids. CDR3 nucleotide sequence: TGTGCCAGCAGCTCAATGGCAGCCCAAGAGACCCAGTACTTC. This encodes CASSSMAAQETQYF.

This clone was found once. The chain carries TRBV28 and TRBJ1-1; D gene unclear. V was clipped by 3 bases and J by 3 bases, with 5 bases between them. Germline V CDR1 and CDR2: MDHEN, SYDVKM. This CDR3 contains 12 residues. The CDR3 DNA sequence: TGTGCCAGCAGTTTTGAGCACACTGAAGCTTTCTTT. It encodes CASSFEHTEAFF.

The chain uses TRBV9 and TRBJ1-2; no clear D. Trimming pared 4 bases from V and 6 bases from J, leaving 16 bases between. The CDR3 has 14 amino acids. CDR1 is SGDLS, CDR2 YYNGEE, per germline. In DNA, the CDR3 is TGTGCCAGCAGCCCTCCCACCCGGTCGGATGGCTACACCTTC. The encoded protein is CASSPPTRSDGYTF.

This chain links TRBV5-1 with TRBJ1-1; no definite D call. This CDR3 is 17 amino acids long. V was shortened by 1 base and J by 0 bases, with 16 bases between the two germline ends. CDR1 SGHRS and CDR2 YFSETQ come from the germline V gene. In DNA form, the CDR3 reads TGCGCCAGCAGCTTGTGGCGGGAGAACGTTCTGAACACTGAAGCTTTCTTT. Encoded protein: CASSLWRENVLNTEAFF.

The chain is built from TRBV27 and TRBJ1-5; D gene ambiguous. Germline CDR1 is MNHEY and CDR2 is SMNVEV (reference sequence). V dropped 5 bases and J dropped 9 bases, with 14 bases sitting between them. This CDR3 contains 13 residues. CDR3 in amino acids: CASSPSLGVPQHF. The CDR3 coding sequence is TGTGCCAGCAGTCCGAGTCTAGGAGTGCCCCAGCATTTT.

CDR3 in amino acids: CASSLGQGVNTEAFF. DNA for the CDR3: TGTGCCAGCAGCTTAGGACAGGGGGTTAACACTGAAGCTTTCTTT. The gene calls are TRBV11-2 and TRBJ1-1; TRBD1 agrees at 9 bases. Germline V gene data show CDR1 as SGHAT and CDR2 as FQNNGV. With 1 base clipped from V and 2 bases from J, the junction kept 2 bases outside the gene matches. This CDR3 is 15 amino acids long.

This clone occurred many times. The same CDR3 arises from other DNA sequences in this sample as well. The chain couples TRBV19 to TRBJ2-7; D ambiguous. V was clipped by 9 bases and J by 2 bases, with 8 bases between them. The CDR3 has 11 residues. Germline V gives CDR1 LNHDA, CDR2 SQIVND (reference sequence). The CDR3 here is CASGPPYEQYF. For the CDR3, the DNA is TGTGCCAGCGGACCTCCCTACGAGCAGTACTTC.

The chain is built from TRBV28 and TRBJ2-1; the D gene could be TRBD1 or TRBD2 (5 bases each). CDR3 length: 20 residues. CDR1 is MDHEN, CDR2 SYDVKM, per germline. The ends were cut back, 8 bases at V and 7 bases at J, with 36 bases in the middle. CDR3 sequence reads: CASRTRQFGRRAASLNEQFF. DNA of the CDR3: TGTGCCAGCCGCACCCGACAGTTCGGGCGGCGGGCGGCGTCTCTTAATGAGCAGTTCTTC.

In DNA form, the CDR3 reads TGTGCCAGCATAACAGGGAGTCAGCCCCAGCATTTT. Its translation is CASITGSQPQHF. The chain has TRBV28 and TRBJ1-5; D may be TRBD1 (6 bases). The CDR3 length is 12 residues. Germline V gene sequence: CDR1 MDHEN, CDR2 SYDVKM. V lost 7 bases, J lost 6 bases, and 10 bases lay in between.

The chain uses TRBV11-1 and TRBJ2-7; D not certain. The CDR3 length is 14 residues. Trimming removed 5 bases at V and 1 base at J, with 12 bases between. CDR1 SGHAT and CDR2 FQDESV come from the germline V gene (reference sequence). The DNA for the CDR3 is TGTGCCAGCAGCCCATCCCGATGGTCCTACGAGCAGTACTTC. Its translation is CASSPSRWSYEQYF.

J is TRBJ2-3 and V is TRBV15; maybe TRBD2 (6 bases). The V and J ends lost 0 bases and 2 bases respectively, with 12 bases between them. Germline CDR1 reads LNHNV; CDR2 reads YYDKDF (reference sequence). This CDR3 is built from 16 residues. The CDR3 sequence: CATSREWGDPTDTQYF. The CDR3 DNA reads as TGTGCCACCAGCAGAGAGTGGGGGGACCCCACAGATACGCAGTATTTT.

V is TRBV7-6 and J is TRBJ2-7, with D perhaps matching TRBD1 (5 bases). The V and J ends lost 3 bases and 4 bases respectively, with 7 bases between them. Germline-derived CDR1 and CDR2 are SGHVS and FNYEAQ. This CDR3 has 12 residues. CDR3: CASSLQGYEQYF. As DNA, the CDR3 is TGTGCCAGCAGCTTGCAGGGATACGAGCAGTACTTC.

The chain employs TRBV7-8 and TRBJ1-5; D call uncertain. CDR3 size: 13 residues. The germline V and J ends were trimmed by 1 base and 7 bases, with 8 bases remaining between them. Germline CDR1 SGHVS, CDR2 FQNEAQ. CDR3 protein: CASSLEAEQPQHF. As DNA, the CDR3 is TGTGCCAGCAGCTTAGAGGCCGAGCAGCCCCAGCATTTT.

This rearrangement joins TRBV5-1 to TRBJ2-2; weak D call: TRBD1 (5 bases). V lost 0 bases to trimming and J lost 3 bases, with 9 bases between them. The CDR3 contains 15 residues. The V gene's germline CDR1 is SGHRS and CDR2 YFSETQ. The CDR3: CASSLEQAYTGELFF. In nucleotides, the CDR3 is TGCGCCAGCAGCTTGGAACAGGCGTACACCGGGGAGCTGTTTTTT.

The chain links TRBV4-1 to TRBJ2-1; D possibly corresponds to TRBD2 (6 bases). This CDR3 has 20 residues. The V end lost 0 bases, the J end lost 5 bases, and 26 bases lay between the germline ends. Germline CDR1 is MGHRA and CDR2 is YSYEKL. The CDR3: CASSQDRSGRTTLTNNEQFF. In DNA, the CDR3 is TGCGCCAGCAGCCAAGATCGAAGTGGGAGGACCACCTTAACGAACAATGAGCAGTTCTTC.